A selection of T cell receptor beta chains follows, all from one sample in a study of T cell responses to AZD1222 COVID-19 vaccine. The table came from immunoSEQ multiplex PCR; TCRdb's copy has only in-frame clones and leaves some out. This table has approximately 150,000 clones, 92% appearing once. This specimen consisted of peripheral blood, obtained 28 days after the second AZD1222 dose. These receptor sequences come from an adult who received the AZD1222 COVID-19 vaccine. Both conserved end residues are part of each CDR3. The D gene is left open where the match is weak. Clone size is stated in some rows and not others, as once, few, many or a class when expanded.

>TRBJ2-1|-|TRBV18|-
TGTGCCAGCTCACCACAAGCGTCCAATGAGCAGTTCTTC
CASSPQASNEQFF
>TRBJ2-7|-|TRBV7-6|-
TGTGCCAGCAGTCAAACAGGCTTCTCCTACGAGCAGTACTTC
CASSQTGFSYEQYF
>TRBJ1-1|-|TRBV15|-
TGTGCCACCAGCAGCCTCGGGGACATGAACACTGAAGCTTTCTTT
CATSSLGDMNTEAFF
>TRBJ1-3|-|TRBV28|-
TGTGCCAGCAGTTTAGGGGGCGCAGAAGGAGACACCATATATTTT
CASSLGGAEGDTIYF
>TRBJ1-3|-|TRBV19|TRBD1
TGTGCCAGTAGTAGAAGGACAGGCGGAAACACCATATATTTT
CASSRRTGGNTIYF
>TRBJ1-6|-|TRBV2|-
TGTGCCACCTCTCCCCGGACAGCCGGTAATTCACCCCTCCACTTT
CATSPRTAGNSPLHF
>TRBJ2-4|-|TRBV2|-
TGTGCCAGTGGGGGTTCGATGGCCAAAAACATTCAGTACTTC
CASGGSMAKNIQYF
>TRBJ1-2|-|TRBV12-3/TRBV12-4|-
TGTGCCGCGCGGGGGAACTATGGCTACACCTTC
CAARGNYGYTF
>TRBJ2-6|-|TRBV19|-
TGTGCCAGTAGTATAGATCCCTACATAAGCTCTGGGGCCAACGTCCTGACTTTC
CASSIDPYISSGANVLTF
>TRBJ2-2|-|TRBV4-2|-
TGTGCCAGCAGCCAAGAGGACTCCGCCGATCGCACCGGGGAGCTGTTTTTT
CASSQEDSADRTGELFF
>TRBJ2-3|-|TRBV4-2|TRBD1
TGTGCCAGCAGCCCTAGACTTGCAGGGGGAAGCACAGATACGCAGTATTTT
CASSPRLAGGSTDTQYF
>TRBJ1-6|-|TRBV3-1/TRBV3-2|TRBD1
TGTGCCAGCAGCCACCCAGACAGGGATTCACCCCTCCACTTT
CASSHPDRDSPLHF
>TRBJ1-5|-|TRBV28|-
TGTGCCAGCAGGACTCCTGGGGGCTATAGCAATCAGCCCCAGCATTTT
CASRTPGGYSNQPQHF
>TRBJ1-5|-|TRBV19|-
TGTGCCAGTAGTCGACAGCCCGACGGTCAGCCCCAGCATTTT
CASSRQPDGQPQHF
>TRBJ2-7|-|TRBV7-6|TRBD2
TGTGCCAGCAGCTTAGTCCTAGCGGGAGGGGAGCAGTACTTC
CASSLVLAGGEQYF
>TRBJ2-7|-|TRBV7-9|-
TGTGCCAGCAGCTTAGGGGCGGGATTCGACGAGCAGTACTTC
CASSLGAGFDEQYF
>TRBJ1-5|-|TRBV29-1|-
TGCAGCGTGGGGGTGAGGGGCAATCAGCCCCAGCATTTT
CSVGVRGNQPQHF
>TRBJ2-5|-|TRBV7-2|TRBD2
TGTGCCAGCAGCTTAATAGCGGGGCAAGAGACCCAGTACTTC
CASSLIAGQETQYF
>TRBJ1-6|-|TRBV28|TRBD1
TGTGCCAGCAGTTTAGGCGACAGGGGAAGTTCACCCCTCCACTTT
CASSLGDRGSSPLHF
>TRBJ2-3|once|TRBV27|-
TGTGCCAGCAGTTTCGGCGGACCAGATACGCAGTATTTT
CASSFGGPDTQYF
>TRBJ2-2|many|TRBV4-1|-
TGCGCCAGCAGCCCCCTCGGACAGTCGGGAAACACCGGGGAGCTGTTTTTT
CASSPLGQSGNTGELFF
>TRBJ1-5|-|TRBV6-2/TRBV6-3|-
TGTGCCAGCAGTTACGGTCGGGCTTGGGACACCCCTCACCCCCAGCATTTT
CASSYGRAWDTPHPQHF
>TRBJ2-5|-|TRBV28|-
TGTGCCAGCAGTCCCGGGCCTCGGGTTCAAGAGACCCAGTACTTC
CASSPGPRVQETQYF
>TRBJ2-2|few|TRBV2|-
TGTGCCAGCACCTTCGTGGGTATAGGCGGGGAGCTGTTTTTT
CASTFVGIGGELFF
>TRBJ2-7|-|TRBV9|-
TGTGCCAGCAGCTCATCGGGACACGGTATCTACGAGCAGTACTTC
CASSSSGHGIYEQYF
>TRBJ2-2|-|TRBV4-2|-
TGTGCCAGCAGCCACGACGGGAGGAACACCGGGGAGCTGTTTTTT
CASSHDGRNTGELFF
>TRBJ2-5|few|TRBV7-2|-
TGTGCCAGCAGCGTCGGACCCAACCAAGAGACCCAGTACTTC
CASSVGPNQETQYF
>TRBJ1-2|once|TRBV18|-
TGTGCCAGCTCACCACCAACAGGGTCCTATGGCTACACCTTC
CASSPPTGSYGYTF
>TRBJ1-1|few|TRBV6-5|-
TGTGCCAGCAACGACCGTCCGGGCACTGAAGCTTTCTTT
CASNDRPGTEAFF
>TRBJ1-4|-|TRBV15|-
TGTGCCACCAGCAGAGATCGCGGCAGCCGTAATGAAAAACTGTTTTTT
CATSRDRGSRNEKLFF
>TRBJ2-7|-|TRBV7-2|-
TGTGCCAGCAGCTTAGTGGCTCGCTACGAGCAGTACTTC
CASSLVARYEQYF
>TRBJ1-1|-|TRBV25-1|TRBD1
TGTGCCAGCAGTGACCACAGGGGGAACACTGAAGCTTTCTTT
CASSDHRGNTEAFF
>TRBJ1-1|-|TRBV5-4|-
TGTGCCAGCAGCCCACAGGGCGTCGCTGAAGCTTTCTTT
CASSPQGVAEAFF
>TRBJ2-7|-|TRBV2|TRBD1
TGTGCCGGACAGGGAAACTACGAGCAGTACTTC
CAGQGNYEQYF
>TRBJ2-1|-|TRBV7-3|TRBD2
TGTGCCAGCAGCTTGCAGCGGGGGGCCGTAATCAATGAGCAGTTCTTC
CASSLQRGAVINEQFF
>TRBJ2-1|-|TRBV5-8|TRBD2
TGTGCCAGCAGCTTGGCCCGTACTAGCGGGAGGGCGAATGAGCAGTTCTTC
CASSLARTSGRANEQFF
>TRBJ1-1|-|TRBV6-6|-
TGTGCCAGCAGTTCTTCTTGGGCTGAAGCTTTCTTT
CASSSSWAEAFF
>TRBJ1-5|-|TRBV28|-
TGTGCCAGCAGTTTACAGGGGTATCGCAATCAGCCCCAGCATTTT
CASSLQGYRNQPQHF
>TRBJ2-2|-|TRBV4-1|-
TGCGCCAGCAGCCAAGCCAGGGACCTAGGCGGGGAGCTGTTTTTT
CASSQARDLGGELFF
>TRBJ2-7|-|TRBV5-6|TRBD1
TGTGCCAGCAGCTTCTACAGGGGATCCTTCTCCTACGAGCAGTACTTC
CASSFYRGSFSYEQYF